The entry below describes one TCR beta chain. Its specificity is unknown. The data stem from a study of T cell responses to AZD1222 COVID-19 vaccine. V lost 2 bases to trimming and J lost 5 bases, with 12 bases between them. This CDR3 has 14 residues. Germline CDR1 is SEHNR and CDR2 is FQNEAQ (reference sequence). Repertoires were generated with immunoSEQ multiplex PCR, while TCRdb's copy carries only in-frame clones and drops some. The sample consists of approximately 110,000 clones, approximately 90% of them appearing once. Broader study findings: The donor group comprised mostly white British people and more females; the analysis possibly underestimated clonal diversity.

Sample: peripheral blood, taken 28 days after the second AZD1222 dose. The source of this sequence is an adult who received the AZD1222 COVID-19 vaccine. This sequence joins TRBV7-9 and TRBJ1-1, with D uncertain. CDR3 region: CASSLNMAGTEAFF. In DNA, the CDR3 is TGTGCCAGCAGCTTAAATATGGCTGGGACTGAAGCTTTCTTT.